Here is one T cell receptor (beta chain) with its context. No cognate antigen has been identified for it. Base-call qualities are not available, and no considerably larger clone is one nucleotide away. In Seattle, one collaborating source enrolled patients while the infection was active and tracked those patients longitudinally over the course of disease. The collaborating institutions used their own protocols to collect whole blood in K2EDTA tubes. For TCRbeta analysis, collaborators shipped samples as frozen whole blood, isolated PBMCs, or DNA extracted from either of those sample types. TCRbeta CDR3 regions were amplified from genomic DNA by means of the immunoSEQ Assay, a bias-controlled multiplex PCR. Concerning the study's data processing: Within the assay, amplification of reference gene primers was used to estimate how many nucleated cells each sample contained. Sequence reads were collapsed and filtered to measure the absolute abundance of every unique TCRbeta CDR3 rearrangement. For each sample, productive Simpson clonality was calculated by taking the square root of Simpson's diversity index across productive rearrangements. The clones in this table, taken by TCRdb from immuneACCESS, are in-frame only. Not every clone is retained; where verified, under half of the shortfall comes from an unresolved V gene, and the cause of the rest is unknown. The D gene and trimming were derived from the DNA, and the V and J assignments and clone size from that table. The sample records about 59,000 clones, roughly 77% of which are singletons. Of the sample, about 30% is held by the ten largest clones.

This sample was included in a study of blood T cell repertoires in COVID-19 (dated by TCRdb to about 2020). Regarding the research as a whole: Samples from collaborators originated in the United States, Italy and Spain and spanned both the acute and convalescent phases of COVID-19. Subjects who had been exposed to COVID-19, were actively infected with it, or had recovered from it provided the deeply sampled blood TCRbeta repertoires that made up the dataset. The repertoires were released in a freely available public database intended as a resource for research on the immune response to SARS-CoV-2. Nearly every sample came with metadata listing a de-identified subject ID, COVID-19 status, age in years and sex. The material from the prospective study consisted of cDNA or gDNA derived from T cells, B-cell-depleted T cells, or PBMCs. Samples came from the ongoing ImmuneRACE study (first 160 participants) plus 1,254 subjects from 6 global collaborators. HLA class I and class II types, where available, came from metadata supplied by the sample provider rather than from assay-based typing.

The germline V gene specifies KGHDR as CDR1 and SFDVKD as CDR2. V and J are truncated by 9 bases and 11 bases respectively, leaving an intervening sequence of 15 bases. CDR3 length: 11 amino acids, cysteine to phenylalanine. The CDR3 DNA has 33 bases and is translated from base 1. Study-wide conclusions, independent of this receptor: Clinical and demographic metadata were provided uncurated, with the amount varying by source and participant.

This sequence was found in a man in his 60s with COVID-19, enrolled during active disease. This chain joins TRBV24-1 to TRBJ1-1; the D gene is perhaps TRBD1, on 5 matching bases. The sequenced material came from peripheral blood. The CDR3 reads CATPQGYRAFF. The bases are TGTGCCACCCCGCAGGGATATAGGGCTTTCTTT.